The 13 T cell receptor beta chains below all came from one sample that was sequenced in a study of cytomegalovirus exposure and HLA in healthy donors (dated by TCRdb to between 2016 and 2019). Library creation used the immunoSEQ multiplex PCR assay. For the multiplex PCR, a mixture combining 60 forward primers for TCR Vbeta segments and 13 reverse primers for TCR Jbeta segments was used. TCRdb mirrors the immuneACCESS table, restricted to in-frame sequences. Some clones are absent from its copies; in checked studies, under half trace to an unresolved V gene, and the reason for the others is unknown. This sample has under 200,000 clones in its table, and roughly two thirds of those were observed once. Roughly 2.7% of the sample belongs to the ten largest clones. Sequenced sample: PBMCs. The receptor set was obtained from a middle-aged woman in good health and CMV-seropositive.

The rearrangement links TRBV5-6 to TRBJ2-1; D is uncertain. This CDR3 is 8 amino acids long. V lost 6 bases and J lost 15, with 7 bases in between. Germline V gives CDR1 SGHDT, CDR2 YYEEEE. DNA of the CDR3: TGTGCCAGCACCTGGCTGTTCTTC. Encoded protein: CASTWLFF.

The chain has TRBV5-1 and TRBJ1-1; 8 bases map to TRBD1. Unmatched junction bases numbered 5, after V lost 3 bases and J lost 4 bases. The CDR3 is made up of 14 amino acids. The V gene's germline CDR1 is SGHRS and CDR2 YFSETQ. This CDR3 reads CASSSTGVGTEAFF. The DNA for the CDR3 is TGCGCCAGCAGCTCGACAGGGGTCGGCACTGAAGCTTTCTTT.

The CDR3 nucleotides are TGTGCCAGCAGCTTAGTTCCAGCGAACACCGGGGAGCTGTTTTTT. This sequence encodes CASSLVPANTGELFF. V gene TRBV7-6 combines with J gene TRBJ2-2, with D uncertain. Trimming took 1 base from V and 0 from J, leaving 6 bases between them. The CDR3 is 15 amino acids. Per germline, CDR1 SGHVS and CDR2 FNYEAQ. Filled out from reference TRBV7-6 and TRBJ2-2, the complete variable domain reads GAGVSQSPRYKVTKRGQDVALRCDPISGHVSLYWYRQALGQGPEFLTYFNYEAQQDKSGLPNDRFSAERPEGSISTLTIQRTEQRDSAMYRCASSLVPANTGELFFGEGSRLTVL.

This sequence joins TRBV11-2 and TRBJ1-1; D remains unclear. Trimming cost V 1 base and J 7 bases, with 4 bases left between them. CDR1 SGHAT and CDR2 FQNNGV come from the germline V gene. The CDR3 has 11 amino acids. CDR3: CASSLGVEAFF. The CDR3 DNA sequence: TGTGCCAGCAGCTTAGGCGTTGAAGCTTTCTTT. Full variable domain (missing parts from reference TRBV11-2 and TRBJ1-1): EAGVAQSPRYKIIEKRQSVAFWCNPISGHATLYWYQQILGQGPKLLIQFQNNGVVDDSQLPKDRFSAERLKGVDSTLKIQPAKLEDSAVYLCASSLGVEAFFGQGTRLTVV.

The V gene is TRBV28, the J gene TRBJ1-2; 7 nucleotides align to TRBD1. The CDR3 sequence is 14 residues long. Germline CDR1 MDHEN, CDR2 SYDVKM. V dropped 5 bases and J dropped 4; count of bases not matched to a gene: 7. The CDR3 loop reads CASSPDRSGYGYTF. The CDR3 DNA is TGTGCCAGCAGTCCGGACAGGTCAGGCTATGGCTACACCTTC.

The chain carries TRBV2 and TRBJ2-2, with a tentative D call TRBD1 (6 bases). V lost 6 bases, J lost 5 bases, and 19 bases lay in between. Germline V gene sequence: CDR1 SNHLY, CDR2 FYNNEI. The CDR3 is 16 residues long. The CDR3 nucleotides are TGTGCCAGCAGGGGGAGCCTAGAGAGGGGGACCGGGGAGCTGTTTTTT. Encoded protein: CASRGSLERGTGELFF.

Here the CDR3 reads CASSLELTSGYEQYF. CDR3 sequence (DNA): TGTGCCAGCAGCTTAGAGCTGACTAGCGGCTACGAGCAGTACTTC. The chain links TRBV7-2 to TRBJ2-5; TRBD2 matches at 9 bases. The end of the DNA fits TRBJ2-7 better, so the J call may be wrong. This CDR3 is built from 15 residues. Germline V gene lookup returns CDR1 SGHTA and CDR2 FQGNSA.

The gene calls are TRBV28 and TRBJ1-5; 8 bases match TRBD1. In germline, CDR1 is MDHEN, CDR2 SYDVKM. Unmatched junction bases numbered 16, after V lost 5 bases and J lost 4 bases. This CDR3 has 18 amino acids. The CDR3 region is CASSLDKGGRGLNQPQHF. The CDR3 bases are TGTGCCAGCAGTCTAGACAAAGGCGGCAGGGGGCTAAATCAGCCCCAGCATTTT.

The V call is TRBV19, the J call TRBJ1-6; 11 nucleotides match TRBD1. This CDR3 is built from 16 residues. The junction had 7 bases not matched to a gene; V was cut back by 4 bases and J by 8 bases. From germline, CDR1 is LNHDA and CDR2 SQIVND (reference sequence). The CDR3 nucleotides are TGTGCCAGTAGTACTTTGGGACAGGGGGAGCATTCACCCCTCCACTTT. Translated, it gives CASSTLGQGEHSPLHF.

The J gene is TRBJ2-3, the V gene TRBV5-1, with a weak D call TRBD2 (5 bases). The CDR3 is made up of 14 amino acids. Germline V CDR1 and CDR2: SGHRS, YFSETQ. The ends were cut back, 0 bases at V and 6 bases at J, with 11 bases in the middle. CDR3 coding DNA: TGCGCCAGCAGCTTGGACGGGATCAAGGATACGCAGTATTTT. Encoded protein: CASSLDGIKDTQYF. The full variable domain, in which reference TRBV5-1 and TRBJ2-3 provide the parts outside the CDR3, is KAGVTQTPRYLIKTRGQQVTLSCSPISGHRSVSWYQQTPGQGLQFLFEYFSETQRNKGNFPGRFSGRQFSNSRSEMNVSTLELGDSALYLCASSLDGIKDTQYFGPGTRLTVL.

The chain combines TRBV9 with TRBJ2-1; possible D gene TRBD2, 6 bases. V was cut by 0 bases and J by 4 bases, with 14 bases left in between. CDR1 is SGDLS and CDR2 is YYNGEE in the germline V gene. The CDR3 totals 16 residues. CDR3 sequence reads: CASSVAVLAEYNEQFF. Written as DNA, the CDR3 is TGTGCCAGCAGCGTAGCAGTACTAGCAGAATACAATGAGCAGTTCTTC. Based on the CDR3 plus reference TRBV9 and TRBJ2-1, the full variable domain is DSGVTQTPKHLITATGQRVTLRCSPRSGDLSVYWYQQSLDQGLQFLIQYYNGEERAKGNILERFSAQQFPDLHSELNLSSLELGDSALYFCASSVAVLAEYNEQFFGPGTRLTVL.

The CDR3 here is CASSLVSGPNTGELFF. The CDR3 bases are TGCGCCAGCAGCTTGGTGTCAGGGCCGAACACCGGGGAGCTGTTTTTT. The rearrangement uses TRBV5-1 and TRBJ2-2; the D gene is possibly TRBD1 (5 bases). The V gene lost 0 bases and the J gene lost 0 bases, with 9 bases spanning the gap. Germline lookup yields CDR1 SGHRS and CDR2 YFSETQ. The CDR3 spans 16 residues.

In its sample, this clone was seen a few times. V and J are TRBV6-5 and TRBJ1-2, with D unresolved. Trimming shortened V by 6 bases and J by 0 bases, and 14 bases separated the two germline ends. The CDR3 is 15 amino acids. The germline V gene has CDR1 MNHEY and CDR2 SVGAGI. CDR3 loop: CASSRDHEANYGYTF. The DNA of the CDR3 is TGTGCCAGCAGCCGCGACCACGAGGCTAACTATGGCTACACCTTC.